This TCR beta chain came from a study of tumor-infiltrating lymphocytes in primary liver carcinoma. In the study overall: All patients, whether men or women, fell within 30 to 69 years of age.

This clonotype appeared many times. Its antigen is not identified. Study-level points and caveats: Tumor-adjacent and tumor-blood pairs overlapped less than tumor region pairs did. With p = 0.039, the top-250-clone fraction in tumors significantly exceeded that in blood.

Using a constant-region primer together with ProtoScript II reverse transcriptase, TCR beta cDNA was made from around 0.55 ug of total RNA. ARM-PCR, slightly modified, supplied the TCR beta libraries through three nested multiplex PCR rounds. TRBV1-TRBV30 forward primers paired with a C-beta reverse primer were used in the first two PCR rounds, which ran roughly 9 cycles each. MiXCR, applied by TCRdb to the multiplex PCR reads, yields one record per CDR3 protein. The table records a few hundred thousand distinct CDR3 sequences, around three fifths of them present only once. CDR3 length: 16 amino acids. Germline CDR1 and CDR2: SGHAT and FQNNGV. V dropped 4 bases and J dropped 5 bases, with 20 bases sitting between them. Unsorted whole blood yielded the blood RNA, and germline DNA was also extracted.

Material for sequencing was peripheral blood. This TCR was recovered from a woman aged 25 to 45 with primary liver carcinoma and hepatitis B virus infection. The chain is built from TRBV11-2 and TRBJ2-5; D gene uncertain. The CDR3 DNA sequence: TGTGCCAGCAGCTCCTTCCTAGGCTCGATTTTGGAGACCCAGTACTTC. Its translation is CASSSFLGSILETQYF.